This TCR beta chain stems from a study of T cell repertoires in cytomegalovirus infection. General observations from the study: Across the ex vivo response, the dominant clonotypes were HLA-C-restricted CMV-specific TCR beta clonotypes.

Comment on this clonotype: The antigen is undetermined.

Germline CDR1 and CDR2: MNHEY and SVGEGT. After removal of 6 bases from V and 6 bases from J, the junction contained 9 bases not matched to a gene. This CDR3 comprises 15 residues. In TCRdb, the reads were re-called with MiXCR into one record per CDR3 protein. The sample consists of about 680,000 distinct CDR3 sequences, around 24% of them appearing once. The V gene is TRBV6-2 or TRBV6-3, the J gene TRBJ2-2, with 8 positions matching TRBD1. Sequencing input: CD8+ T cells from PBMCs. The receptor was isolated from a human donor in good health (CMV status not recorded). Some clones in this sample may be carry-over from other donors' samples. The CDR3 DNA reads as TGTGCCAGCAGCCCAGGGACAGGATTGTCCGGGGAGCTGTTTTTT. It codes for CASSPGTGLSGELFF.